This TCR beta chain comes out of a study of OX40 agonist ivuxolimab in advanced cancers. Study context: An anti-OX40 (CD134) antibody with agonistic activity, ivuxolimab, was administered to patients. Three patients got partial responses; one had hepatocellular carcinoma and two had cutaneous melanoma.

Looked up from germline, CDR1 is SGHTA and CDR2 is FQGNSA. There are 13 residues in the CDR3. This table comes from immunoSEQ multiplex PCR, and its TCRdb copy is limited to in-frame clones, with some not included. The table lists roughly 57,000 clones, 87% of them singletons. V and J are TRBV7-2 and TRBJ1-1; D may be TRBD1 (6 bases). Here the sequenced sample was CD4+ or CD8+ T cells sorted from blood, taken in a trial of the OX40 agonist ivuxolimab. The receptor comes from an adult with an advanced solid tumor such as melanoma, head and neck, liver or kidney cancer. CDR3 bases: TGTGCTGCGAGTCCCCGCAGGGGCACTGAAGCTTTCTTT. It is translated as CAASPRRGTEAFF.